The clone carrying this T cell receptor beta chain has ten or more counts. Its specificity is not known. The source of the sample is a study of regulatory T cells in long-lasting Graves disease. Study as a whole: Antithyroid drugs had been taken under 3 months by newly diagnosed Graves' patients.

Library construction for TCR beta used iRepertoire HTBI primers and Arm-PCR of CDR3 regions. As originally analysed: Gene usage covered around 62 TRBV and some 13 TRBJ segments. One entry per CDR3 protein results from TCRdb running MiXCR on the multiplex PCR reads. Here the V and J calls rest on TCRdb's processing, not on the authors' analysis. The sample shows about 430,000 distinct CDR3 sequences, 15% of them seen only once. V lost 3 bases to trimming and J lost 6 bases, with 13 bases between them. The CDR3 spans 14 residues. Time point in this sample: newly diagnosed GD, antithyroid drugs for less than 3 months. Isolated PBMC RNA provided the starting material for the TCR library. Regarding the study as a whole: The analysis examined peripheral blood only and excluded thyroid tissue.

The same data also contributed to another study, on T cells in Graves' hyperthyroidism and ophthalmopathy. That source reports: Ophthalmopathy could be told apart from stable hyperthyroidism with a 13 V-J model.

The sequence came from a woman between 35 and 50 years old with Graves disease. Sequenced material: peripheral blood mononuclear cells (PBMCs), taken at new diagnosis, from a patient treated with antithyroid drugs. The rearrangement joins TRBV12-3 or TRBV12-4 to TRBJ2-3, with D uncertain. The chain's CDR3 is CASSLSQPKDTQYF. Written as DNA, the CDR3 is TGTGCCAGCAGTTTGTCTCAGCCTAAGGATACGCAGTATTTT.